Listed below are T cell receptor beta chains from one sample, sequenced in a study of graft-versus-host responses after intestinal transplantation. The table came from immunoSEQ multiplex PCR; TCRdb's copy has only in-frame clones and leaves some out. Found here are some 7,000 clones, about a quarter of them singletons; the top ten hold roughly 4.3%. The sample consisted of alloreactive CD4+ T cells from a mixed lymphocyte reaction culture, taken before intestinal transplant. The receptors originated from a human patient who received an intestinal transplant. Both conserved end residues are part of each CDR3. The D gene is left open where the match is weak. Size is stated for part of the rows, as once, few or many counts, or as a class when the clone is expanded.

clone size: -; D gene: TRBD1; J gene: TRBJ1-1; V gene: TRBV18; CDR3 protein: CASSPFAPGTGVNTEAFF; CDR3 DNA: TGTGCCAGCTCACCATTTGCACCCGGGACAGGGGTGAACACTGAAGCTTTCTTT
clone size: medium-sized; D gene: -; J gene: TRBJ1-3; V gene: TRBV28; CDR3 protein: CASSSHDSGNTIYF; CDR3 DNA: TGTGCCAGCAGTTCCCACGACTCTGGAAACACCATATATTTT
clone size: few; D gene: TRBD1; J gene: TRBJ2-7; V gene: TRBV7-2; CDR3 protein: CASSLGQFYEQYF; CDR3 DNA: TGTGCCAGCAGCTTGGGACAGTTCTACGAGCAGTACTTC
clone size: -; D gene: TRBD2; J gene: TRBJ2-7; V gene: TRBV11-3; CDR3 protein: CASSPGGLSYEQYF; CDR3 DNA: TGTGCCAGCAGCCCGGGAGGGCTTTCCTACGAGCAGTACTTC
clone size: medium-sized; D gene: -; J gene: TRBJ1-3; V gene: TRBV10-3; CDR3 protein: CAISQTAAGNTIYF; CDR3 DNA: TGTGCCATCAGTCAGACAGCCGCTGGAAACACCATATATTTT
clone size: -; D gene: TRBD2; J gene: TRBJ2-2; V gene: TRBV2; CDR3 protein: CASSDRASGPLKTGELFF; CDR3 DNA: TGTGCCAGCAGTGATAGGGCTAGCGGGCCTCTGAAGACCGGGGAGCTGTTTTTT
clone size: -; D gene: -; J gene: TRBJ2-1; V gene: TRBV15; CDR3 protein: CATGPRQHEQFF; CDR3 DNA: TGTGCCACCGGCCCTAGGCAGCATGAGCAGTTCTTC
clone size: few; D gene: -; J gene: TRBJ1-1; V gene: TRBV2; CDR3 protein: CASSDSRGGYGTEAFF; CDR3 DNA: TGTGCCAGCAGCGACAGCCGGGGGGGCTACGGCACTGAAGCTTTCTTT
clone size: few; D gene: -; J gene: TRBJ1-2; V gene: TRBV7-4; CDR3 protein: CASSMETSAKTYGYTF; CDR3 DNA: TGTGCCAGCAGCATGGAGACTTCAGCAAAGACCTATGGCTACACCTTC
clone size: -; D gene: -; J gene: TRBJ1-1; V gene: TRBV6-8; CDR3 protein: CASTPRSQREAFF; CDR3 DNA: TGTGCCAGCACCCCCCGTTCGCAGCGCGAAGCTTTCTTT
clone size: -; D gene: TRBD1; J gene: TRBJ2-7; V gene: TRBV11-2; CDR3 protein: CASSLYSGQIFEQYF; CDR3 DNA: TGTGCCAGCAGCTTATACTCGGGACAGATATTCGAGCAGTACTTC
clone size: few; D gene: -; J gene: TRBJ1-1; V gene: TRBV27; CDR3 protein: CASSLGGIGTEAFF; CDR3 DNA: TGTGCCAGCAGTTTGGGGGGGATAGGCACTGAAGCTTTCTTT
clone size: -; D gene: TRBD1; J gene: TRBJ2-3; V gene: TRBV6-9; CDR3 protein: CASRNRDRGDPTQYF; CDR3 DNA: TGTGCCAGCAGAAACCGGGACAGGGGAGACCCCACGCAGTATTTT
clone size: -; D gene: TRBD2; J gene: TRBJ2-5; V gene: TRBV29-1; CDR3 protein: CSTGGFFEETQYF; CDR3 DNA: TGCAGCACGGGGGGGTTTTTTGAGGAGACCCAGTACTTC
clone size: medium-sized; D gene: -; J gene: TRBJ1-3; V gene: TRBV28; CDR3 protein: CASIPGTVPGNTIYF; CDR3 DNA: TGTGCCAGCATACCGGGGACGGTCCCTGGAAACACCATATATTTT
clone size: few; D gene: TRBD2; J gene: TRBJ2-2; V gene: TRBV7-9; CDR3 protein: CASTESGLATGELFF; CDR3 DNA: TGTGCCAGCACCGAGTCGGGACTAGCGACCGGGGAGCTGTTTTTT
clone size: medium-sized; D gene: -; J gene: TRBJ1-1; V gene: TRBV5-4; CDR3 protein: CASSLSEYTEAFF; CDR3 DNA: TGTGCCAGCAGCTTGAGTGAGTACACTGAAGCTTTCTTT
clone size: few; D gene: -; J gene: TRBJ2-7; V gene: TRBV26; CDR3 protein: CASSSGARKQYF; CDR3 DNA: TGTGCCAGCAGTTCTGGAGCGAGAAAGCAGTACTTC
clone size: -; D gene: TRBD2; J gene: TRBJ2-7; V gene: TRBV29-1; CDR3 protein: CSVEMGTSGCEQYF; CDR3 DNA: TGCAGCGTTGAAATGGGGACTAGCGGTTGCGAGCAGTACTTC
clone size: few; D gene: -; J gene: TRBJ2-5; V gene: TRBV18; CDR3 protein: CASSPDGRRETQYF; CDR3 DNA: TGTGCCAGCTCACCGGATGGGAGGAGGGAGACCCAGTACTTC
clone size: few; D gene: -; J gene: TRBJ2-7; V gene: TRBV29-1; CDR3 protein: CSVEWGPYEQYF; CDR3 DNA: TGCAGCGTCGAATGGGGGCCCTACGAGCAGTACTTC
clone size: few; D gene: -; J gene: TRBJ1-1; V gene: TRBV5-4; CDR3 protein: CASSLRAGDTEAFF; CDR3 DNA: TGTGCCAGCAGCTTGAGGGCAGGGGACACTGAAGCTTTCTTT
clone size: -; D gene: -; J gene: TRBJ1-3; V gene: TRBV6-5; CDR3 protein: CASSYGGYSGNTIYF; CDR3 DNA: TGTGCCAGCAGTTACGGTGGTTATTCTGGAAACACCATATATTTT
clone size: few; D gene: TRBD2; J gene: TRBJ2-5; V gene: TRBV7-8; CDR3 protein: CASSLTGTSGSTQYF; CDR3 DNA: TGTGCCAGCAGCTTGACCGGGACTAGCGGTAGTACCCAGTACTTC
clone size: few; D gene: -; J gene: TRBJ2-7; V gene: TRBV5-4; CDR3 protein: CASSSGWRGLAYEQYF; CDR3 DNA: TGTGCCAGCAGTTCAGGGTGGAGGGGCCTCGCCTACGAGCAGTACTTC
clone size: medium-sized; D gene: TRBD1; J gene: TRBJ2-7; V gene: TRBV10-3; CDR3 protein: CAISDRTGGYEQYF; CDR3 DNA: TGTGCCATCAGTGACAGGACAGGGGGCTACGAGCAGTACTTC
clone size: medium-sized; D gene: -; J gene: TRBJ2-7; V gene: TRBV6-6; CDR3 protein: CASSYTERATYEQYF; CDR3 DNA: TGTGCCAGCAGTTACACGGAGCGGGCCACCTACGAGCAGTACTTC
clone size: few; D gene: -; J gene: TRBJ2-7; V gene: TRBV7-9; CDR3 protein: CASSLVLGASTYEQYF; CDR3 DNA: TGTGCCAGCAGCTTGGTGCTGGGGGCATCGACCTACGAGCAGTACTTC
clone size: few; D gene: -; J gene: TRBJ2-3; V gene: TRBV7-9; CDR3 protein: CASSRGLRTDTQYF; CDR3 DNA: TGTGCCAGCAGCAGGGGCCTACGCACAGATACGCAGTATTTT
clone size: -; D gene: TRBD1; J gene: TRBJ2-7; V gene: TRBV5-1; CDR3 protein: CASRDPGQGYEQYF; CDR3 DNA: TGCGCCAGCAGGGACCCGGGACAGGGGTACGAGCAGTACTTC
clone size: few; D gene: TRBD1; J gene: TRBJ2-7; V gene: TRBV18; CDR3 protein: CASSPGTDVYEQYF; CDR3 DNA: TGTGCCAGCTCCCCCGGGACAGACGTCTACGAGCAGTACTTC
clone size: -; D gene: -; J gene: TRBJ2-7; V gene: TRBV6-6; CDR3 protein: CASSYGRGTTYEQYF; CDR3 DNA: TGTGCCAGCAGTTACGGGCGGGGCACCACCTACGAGCAGTACTTC
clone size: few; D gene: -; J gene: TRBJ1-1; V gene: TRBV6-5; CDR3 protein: CASSYSYRQSEAFF; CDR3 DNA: TGTGCCAGCAGTTACTCGTATCGTCAGTCTGAAGCTTTCTTT
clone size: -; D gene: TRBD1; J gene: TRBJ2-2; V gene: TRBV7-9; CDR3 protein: CASSLNQLDRAAGELFF; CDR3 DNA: TGTGCCAGCAGCTTAAACCAGCTTGACAGGGCGGCCGGGGAGCTGTTTTTT
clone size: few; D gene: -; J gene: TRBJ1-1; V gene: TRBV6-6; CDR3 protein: CASSRGHKRFTEAFF; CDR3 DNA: TGTGCCAGCAGCCGGGGACACAAAAGATTCACTGAAGCTTTCTTT
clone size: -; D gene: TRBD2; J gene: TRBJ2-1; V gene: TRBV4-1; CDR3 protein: CASSQERTSAYNEQFF; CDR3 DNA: TGCGCCAGCAGCCAAGAGAGGACTAGCGCTTACAATGAGCAGTTCTTC
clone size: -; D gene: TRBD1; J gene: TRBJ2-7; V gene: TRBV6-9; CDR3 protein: CASSGQGIGEQYF; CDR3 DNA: TGTGCCAGCAGTGGACAGGGCATAGGAGAGCAGTACTTC
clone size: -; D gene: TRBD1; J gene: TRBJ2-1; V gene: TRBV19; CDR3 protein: CASSIDRDRNYNEQFF; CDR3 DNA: TGTGCCAGTAGTATCGATAGGGACAGGAATTACAATGAGCAGTTCTTC
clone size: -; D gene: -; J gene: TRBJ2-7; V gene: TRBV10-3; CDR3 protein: CATKRQTSSYEQYF; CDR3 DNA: TGTGCCACCAAGAGGCAGACCTCTTCCTACGAGCAGTACTTC
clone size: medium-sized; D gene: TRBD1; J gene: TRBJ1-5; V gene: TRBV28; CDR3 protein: CASRVQGYQPQHF; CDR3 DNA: TGTGCCAGCAGGGTACAGGGGTATCAGCCCCAGCATTTT
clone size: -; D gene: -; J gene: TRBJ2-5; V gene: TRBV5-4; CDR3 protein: CASSLEDDLQETQYF; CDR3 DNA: TGTGCCAGCAGCTTGGAGGACGACCTGCAAGAGACCCAGTACTTC